This T cell receptor beta chain was profiled in a study of OX40 agonist ivuxolimab in advanced cancers. The data were produced by immunoSEQ multiplex PCR, yet TCRdb's version contains in-frame clones alone and is incomplete. The data hold 70,000 or so clones, with around 90% observed a single time. Samples were taken at baseline and on day 1 of cycles 4 and 7. Germline CDR1 and CDR2: SGHTA and FQGNSA. This CDR3 contains 12 residues. Trimming removed 0 bases from V and 7 bases from J, with 4 bases in between. This clonotype originated in an adult with an advanced solid tumor such as melanoma, head and neck, liver or kidney cancer. Sequencing used CD4+ or CD8+ T cells sorted from blood, obtained in a trial of the OX40 agonist ivuxolimab. The chain has TRBV7-2 and TRBJ2-1; no clear D gene. The CDR3, as DNA: TGTGCCAGCAGCTTAGCTAGGAATGAGCAGTTCTTC. It encodes CASSLARNEQFF.